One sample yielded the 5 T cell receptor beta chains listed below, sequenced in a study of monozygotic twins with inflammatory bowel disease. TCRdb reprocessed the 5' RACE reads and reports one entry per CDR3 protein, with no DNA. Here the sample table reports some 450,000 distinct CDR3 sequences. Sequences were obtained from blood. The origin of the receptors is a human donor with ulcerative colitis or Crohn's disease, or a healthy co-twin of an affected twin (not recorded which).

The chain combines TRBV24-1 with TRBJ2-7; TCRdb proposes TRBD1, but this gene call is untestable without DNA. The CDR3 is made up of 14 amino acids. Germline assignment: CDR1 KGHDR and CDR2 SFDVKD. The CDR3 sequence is CATSSPAVGYEQYF.

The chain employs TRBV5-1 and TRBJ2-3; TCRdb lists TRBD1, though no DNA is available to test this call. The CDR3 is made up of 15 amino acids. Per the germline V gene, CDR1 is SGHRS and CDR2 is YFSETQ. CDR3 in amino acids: CACSLKGADTDTQYF.

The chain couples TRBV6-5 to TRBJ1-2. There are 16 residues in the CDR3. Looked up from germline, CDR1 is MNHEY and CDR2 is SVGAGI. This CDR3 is CASSYWTGPSGYGYTF.

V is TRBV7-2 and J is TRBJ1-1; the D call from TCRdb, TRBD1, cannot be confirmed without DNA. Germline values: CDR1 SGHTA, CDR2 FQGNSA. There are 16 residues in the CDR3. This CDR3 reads CASSRGGGARDTEAFF.

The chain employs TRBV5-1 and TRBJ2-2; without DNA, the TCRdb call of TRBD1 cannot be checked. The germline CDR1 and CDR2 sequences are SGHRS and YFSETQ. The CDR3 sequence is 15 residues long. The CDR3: CASSREGSETGELFF. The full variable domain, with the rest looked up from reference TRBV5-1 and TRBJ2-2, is KAGVTQTPRYLIKTRGQQVTLSCSPISGHRSVSWYQQTPGQGLQFLFEYFSETQRNKGNFPGRFSGRQFSNSRSEMNVSTLELGDSALYLCASSREGSETGELFFGEGSRLTVL.